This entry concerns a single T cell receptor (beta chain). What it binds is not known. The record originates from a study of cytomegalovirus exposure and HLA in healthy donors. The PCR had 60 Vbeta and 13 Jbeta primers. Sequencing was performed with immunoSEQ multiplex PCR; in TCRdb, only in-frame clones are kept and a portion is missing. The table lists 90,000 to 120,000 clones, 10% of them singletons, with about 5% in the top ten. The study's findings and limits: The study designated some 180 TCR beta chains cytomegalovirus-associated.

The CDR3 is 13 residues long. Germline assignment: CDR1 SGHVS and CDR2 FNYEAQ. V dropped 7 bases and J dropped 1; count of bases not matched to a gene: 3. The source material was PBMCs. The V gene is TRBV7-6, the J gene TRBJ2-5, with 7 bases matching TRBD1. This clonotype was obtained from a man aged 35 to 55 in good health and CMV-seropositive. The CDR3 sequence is CASNRQGQETQYF. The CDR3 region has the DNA TGTGCCAGCAACCGACAGGGCCAAGAGACCCAGTACTTC.